This T cell receptor beta chain was sequenced in a study of patients and donors after allogeneic stem cell transplantation. This clonotype was found a few times. TCRdb passed the RT-PCR reads through MiXCR, listing each CDR3 protein once. The sample holds fewer than 180,000 distinct CDR3 sequences, 37% seen once. Between the trimmed V and J ends, which lost 5 bases and 3 bases, there was a span of 13 bases. This CDR3 contains 14 residues. Germline V lookup: CDR1 MDHEN, CDR2 SYDVKM. The sample comprised blood, either unsorted or a sorted T cell fraction (not recorded which). The chain joins TRBV28 to TRBJ1-1; the D gene is possibly TRBD1 (5 bases). This clonotype was obtained from a human donor who was either an allogeneic HSCT recipient or a stem cell or donor lymphocyte infusion donor (not recorded which). It is not recorded whose cells these are; they may come from a transplant donor. Here the CDR3 reads CASSHAREDTEAFF. CDR3 DNA sequence: TGTGCCAGCAGTCACGCCAGGGAGGACACTGAAGCTTTCTTT. Using reference TRBV28 and TRBJ1-1 for the parts outside the CDR3, the full variable domain is DVKVTQSSRYLVKRTGEKVFLECVQDMDHENMFWYRQDPGLGLRLIYFSYDVKMKEKGDIPEGYSVSREKKERFSLILESASTNQTSMYLCASSHAREDTEAFFGQGTRLTVV.